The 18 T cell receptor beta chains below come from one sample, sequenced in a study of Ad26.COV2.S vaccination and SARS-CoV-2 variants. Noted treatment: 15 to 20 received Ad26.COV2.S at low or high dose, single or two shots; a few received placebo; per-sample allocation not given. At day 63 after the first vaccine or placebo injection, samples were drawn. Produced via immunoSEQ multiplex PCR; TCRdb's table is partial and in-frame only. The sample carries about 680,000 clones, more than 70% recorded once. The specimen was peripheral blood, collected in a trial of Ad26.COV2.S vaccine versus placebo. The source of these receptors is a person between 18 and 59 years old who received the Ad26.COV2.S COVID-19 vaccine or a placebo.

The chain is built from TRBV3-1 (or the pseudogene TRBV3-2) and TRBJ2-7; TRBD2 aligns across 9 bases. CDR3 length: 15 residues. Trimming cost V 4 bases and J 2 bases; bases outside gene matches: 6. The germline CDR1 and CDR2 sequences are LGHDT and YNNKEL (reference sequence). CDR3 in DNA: TGTGCCAGCAGCCCGGGGACTAGCAGTACCTACGAGCAGTACTTC. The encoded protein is CASSPGTSSTYEQYF.

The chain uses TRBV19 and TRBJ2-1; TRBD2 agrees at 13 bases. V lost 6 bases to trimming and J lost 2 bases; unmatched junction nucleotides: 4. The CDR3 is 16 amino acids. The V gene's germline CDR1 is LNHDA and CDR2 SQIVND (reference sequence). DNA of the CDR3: TGTGCCAGTAGACTAGCGGGAGGGTGGACCTACAATGAGCAGTTCTTC. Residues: CASRLAGGWTYNEQFF.

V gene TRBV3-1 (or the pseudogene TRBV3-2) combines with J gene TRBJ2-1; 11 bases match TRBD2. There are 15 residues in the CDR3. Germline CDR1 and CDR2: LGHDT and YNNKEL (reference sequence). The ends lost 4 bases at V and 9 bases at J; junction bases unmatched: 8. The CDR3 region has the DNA TGTGCCAGCAGCCTAGGGACTAGCGGTCTGGGTGAGCAGTTCTTC. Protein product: CASSLGTSGLGEQFF.

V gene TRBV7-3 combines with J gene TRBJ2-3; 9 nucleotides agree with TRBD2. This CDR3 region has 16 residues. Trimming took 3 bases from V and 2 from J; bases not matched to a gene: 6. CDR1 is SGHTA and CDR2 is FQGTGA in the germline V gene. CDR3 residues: CASSFIAGAPTDTQYF. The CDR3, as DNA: TGTGCCAGCAGCTTCATAGCGGGGGCACCCACAGATACGCAGTATTTT.

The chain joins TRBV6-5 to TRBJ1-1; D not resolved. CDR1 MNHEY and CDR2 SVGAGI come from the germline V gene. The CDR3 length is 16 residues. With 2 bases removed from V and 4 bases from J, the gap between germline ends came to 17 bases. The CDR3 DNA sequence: TGTGCCAGCAGTTACGGAGGTAATGTGGGATCCACTGAAGCTTTCTTT. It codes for CASSYGGNVGSTEAFF.

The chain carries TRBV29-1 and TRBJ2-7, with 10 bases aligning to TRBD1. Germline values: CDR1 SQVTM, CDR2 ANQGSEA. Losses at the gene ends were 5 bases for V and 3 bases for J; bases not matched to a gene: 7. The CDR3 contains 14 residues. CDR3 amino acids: CSVILRDRGYEQYF. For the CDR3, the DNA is TGCAGCGTTATATTAAGGGACAGGGGCTACGAGCAGTACTTC.

CDR3 residues: CASSLAPAYSTNEKLFF. The DNA for the CDR3 is TGTGCCAGCAGCTTGGCCCCCGCATATTCAACTAATGAAAAACTGTTTTTT. The V call is TRBV5-6, the J call TRBJ1-4; D is uncertain. V gave up 0 bases and J gave up 0 bases, with 12 bases separating them. This CDR3 is built from 17 residues. Per germline, CDR1 SGHDT and CDR2 YYEEEE.

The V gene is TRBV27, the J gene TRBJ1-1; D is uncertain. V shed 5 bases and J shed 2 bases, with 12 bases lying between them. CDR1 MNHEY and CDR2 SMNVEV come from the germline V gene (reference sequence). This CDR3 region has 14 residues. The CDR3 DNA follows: TGTGCCAGCAGTAACGGAGGTTCTAACACTGAAGCTTTCTTT. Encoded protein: CASSNGGSNTEAFF.

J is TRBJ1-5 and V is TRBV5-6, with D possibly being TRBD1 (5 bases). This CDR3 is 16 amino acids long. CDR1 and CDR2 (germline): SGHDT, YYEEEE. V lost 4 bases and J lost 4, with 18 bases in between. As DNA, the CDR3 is TGTGCCAGCAGCCCCGATGGGGGAATCCCAAATCAGCCCCAGCATTTT. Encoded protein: CASSPDGGIPNQPQHF.

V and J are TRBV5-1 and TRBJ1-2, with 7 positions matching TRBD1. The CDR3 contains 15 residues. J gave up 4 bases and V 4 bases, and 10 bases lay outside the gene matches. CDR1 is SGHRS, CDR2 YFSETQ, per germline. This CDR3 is CASSPGGTAVYGYTF. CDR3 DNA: TGCGCCAGCAGCCCGGGCGGGACAGCCGTCTATGGCTACACCTTC.

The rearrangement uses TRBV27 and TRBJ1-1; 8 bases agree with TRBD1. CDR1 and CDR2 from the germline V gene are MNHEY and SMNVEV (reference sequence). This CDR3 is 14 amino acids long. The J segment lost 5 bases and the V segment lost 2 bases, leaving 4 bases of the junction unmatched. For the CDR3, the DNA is TGTGCCAGCAGTTTAGACAGGGGATGGACTGAAGCTTTCTTT. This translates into CASSLDRGWTEAFF.

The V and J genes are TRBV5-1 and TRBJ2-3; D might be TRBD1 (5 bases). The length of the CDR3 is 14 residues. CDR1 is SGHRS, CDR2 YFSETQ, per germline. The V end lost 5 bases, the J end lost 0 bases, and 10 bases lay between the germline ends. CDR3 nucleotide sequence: TGCGCCAGCAGACAGGATTCTAGCACAGATACGCAGTATTTT. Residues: CASRQDSSTDTQYF.

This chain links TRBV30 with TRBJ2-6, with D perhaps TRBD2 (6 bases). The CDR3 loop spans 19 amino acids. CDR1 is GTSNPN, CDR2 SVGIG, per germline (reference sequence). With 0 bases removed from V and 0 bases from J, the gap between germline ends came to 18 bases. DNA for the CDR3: TGTGCCTGGAGTGTAGGGCGGGATACGAGGCTCTCTGGGGCCAACGTCCTGACTTTC. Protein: CAWSVGRDTRLSGANVLTF.

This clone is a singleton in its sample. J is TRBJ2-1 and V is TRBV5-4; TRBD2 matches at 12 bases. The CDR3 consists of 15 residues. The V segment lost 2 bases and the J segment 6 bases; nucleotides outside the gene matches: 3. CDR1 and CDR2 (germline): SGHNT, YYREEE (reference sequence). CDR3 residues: CASSFRLAGVNEQFF. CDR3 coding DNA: TGTGCCAGCAGCTTTCGACTAGCGGGAGTCAATGAGCAGTTCTTC.

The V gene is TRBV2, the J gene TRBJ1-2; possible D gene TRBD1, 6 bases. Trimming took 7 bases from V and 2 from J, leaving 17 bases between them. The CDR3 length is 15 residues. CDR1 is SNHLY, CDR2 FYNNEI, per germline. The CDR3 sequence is CASTLRARGNYGYTF. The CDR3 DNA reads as TGTGCCAGCACACTAAGGGCCAGGGGAAACTATGGCTACACCTTC.

CDR3 nucleotides: TGTGCCAGCAGCTCCTCCAGGGGAAGCGCCGACGAGCAGTACTTC. Translated, it gives CASSSSRGSADEQYF. The V call is TRBV7-2, the J call TRBJ2-7, with D tentatively TRBD1 (6 bases). V was trimmed by 4 bases and J by 5 bases, leaving 18 bases between them. The CDR3 loop spans 15 amino acids. From germline, CDR1 is SGHTA and CDR2 FQGNSA. The variable domain in full, completed from reference TRBV7-2 and TRBJ2-7, reads GAGVSQSPSNKVTEKGKDVELRCDPISGHTALYWYRQSLGQGLEFLIYFQGNSAPDKSGLPSDRFSAERTGGSVSTLTIQRTQQEDSAVYLCASSSSRGSADEQYFGPGTRLTVT.

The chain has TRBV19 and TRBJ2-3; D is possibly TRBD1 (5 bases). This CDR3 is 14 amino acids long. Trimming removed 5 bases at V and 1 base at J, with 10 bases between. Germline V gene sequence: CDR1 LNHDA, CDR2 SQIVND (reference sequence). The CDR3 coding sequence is TGTGCCAGTAGTTCCACAGGAGGCACAGATACGCAGTATTTT. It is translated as CASSSTGGTDTQYF.

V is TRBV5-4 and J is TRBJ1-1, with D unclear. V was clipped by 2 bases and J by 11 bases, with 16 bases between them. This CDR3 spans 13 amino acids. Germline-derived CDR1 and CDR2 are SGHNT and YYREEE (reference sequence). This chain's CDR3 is CASSFIDNKVAFF. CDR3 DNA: TGTGCCAGCAGCTTCATAGACAATAAGGTGGCTTTCTTT.